The 17 T cell receptor beta chains in this list originate from one sample, sequenced in a study of blood T cell repertoires in COVID-19. Method: immunoSEQ multiplex PCR; TCRdb's copy keeps in-frame clones and lacks some. The sample lists about 480,000 clones, roughly 88% occurring once. Sample: PBMCs or T cells enriched from blood (not recorded which). The receptors were gathered from a woman aged 40 to 50 who had recovered from COVID-19.

This clone has just one count. The rearrangement joins TRBV19 to TRBJ2-7; D is perhaps TRBD2 (5 bases). The CDR3 has 17 amino acids. Germline CDR1 LNHDA, CDR2 SQIVND (reference sequence). V lost 3 bases and J lost 6, with 24 bases in between. CDR3: CASSIDAGLVFSGEQYF. CDR3 nucleotides: TGTGCCAGTAGTATCGACGCGGGCCTTGTTTTTAGTGGCGAGCAGTACTTC. The variable domain in full, with the rest retrieved from reference TRBV19 and TRBJ2-7, is DGGITQSPKYLFRKEGQNVTLSCEQNLNHDAMYWYRQDPGQGLRLIYYSQIVNDFQKGDIAEGYSVSREKKESFPLTVTSAQKNPTAFYLCASSIDAGLVFSGEQYFGPGTRLTVT.

This rearrangement joins TRBV10-3 to TRBJ2-7, with D maybe TRBD1 (6 bases). V lost 10 bases and J lost 4, with 11 bases in between. Germline V lookup: CDR1 ENHRY, CDR2 SYGVKD. This CDR3 is built from 11 residues. The CDR3 DNA follows: TGTGCCACAGGACAGCAGTACGAGCAGTACTTC. The encoded protein is CATGQQYEQYF.

The CDR3 DNA sequence: TGTGCCTGTTCGGGACTGTACACCGGGGAGCTGTTTTTT. This translates into CACSGLYTGELFF. V usage is TRBV30 and J usage is TRBJ2-2; D possibly corresponds to TRBD2 (6 bases). In germline, CDR1 is GTSNPN, CDR2 SVGIG (reference sequence). V shed 6 bases and J shed 3 bases, with 11 bases lying between them. The CDR3 extends over 13 amino acids.

The rearrangement joins TRBV11-2 to TRBJ2-3, with 12 nucleotides matching TRBD2. Germline V gene sequence: CDR1 SGHAT, CDR2 FQNNGV. CDR3 length: 17 residues. Unmatched junction bases numbered 3, after V lost 1 base and J lost 1 base. Here the CDR3 DNA reads TGTGCCAGCAGCTTAGCCCTAGCGGGAGGGGGCACAGATACGCAGTATTTT. This translates into CASSLALAGGGTDTQYF.

The chain recombines TRBV19 with TRBJ2-7; D is undetermined. The CDR3 extends over 18 amino acids. Germline V gene sequence: CDR1 LNHDA, CDR2 SQIVND (reference sequence). The ends were cut back, 2 bases at V and 1 base at J, with 21 bases in the middle. The CDR3 spells CASSIFSSVPGSSYEQYF. In DNA form, the CDR3 reads TGTGCCAGTAGTATATTCTCTTCGGTACCAGGCTCGTCCTACGAGCAGTACTTC.

The chain links TRBV7-2 to TRBJ1-5, with a tentative D call TRBD1 (6 bases). V lost 5 bases and J lost 4, with 12 bases in between. The CDR3 has 14 amino acids. The germline CDR1 and CDR2 sequences are SGHTA and FQGNSA. The CDR3 nucleotides read TGTGCCAGCAGCCCGAGAGACAGGAATCAGCCCCAGCATTTT. Its protein is CASSPRDRNQPQHF.

The chain links TRBV6-5 to TRBJ1-2; 7 bases align to TRBD1. The CDR3 totals 13 residues. CDR1 and CDR2 from the germline V gene are MNHEY and SVGAGI. With V trimmed by 5 bases and J by 2 bases, 2 bases remained unmatched. CDR3 nucleotides: TGTGCCAGCAGTCCGACAGGGAACTATGGCTACACCTTC. It translates to CASSPTGNYGYTF.

This clone has more than one count but fewer than ten. The chain combines TRBV6-1 with TRBJ2-1, with 13 bases aligning to TRBD2. Germline trimming cut 1 base from V and 6 bases from J; bases unmatched to any gene: 9. Germline V lookup: CDR1 MNHNS, CDR2 SASEGT. This CDR3 has 18 amino acids. The CDR3 spells CASSEDEEGLAGVNEQFF. CDR3 bases: TGTGCCAGCAGTGAAGATGAGGAAGGACTAGCGGGAGTCAATGAGCAGTTCTTC.

The J gene is TRBJ2-7, the V gene TRBV25-1; D not resolved. The V gene lost 5 bases and the J gene lost 3 bases, with 8 bases spanning the gap. This CDR3 has 12 residues. The germline V gene encodes CDR1 MGHDK and CDR2 SYGVNS. The CDR3: CASSIVNYEQYF. CDR3 sequence (DNA): TGTGCCAGCAGTATAGTCAACTACGAGCAGTACTTC.

The rearrangement links TRBV5-1 to TRBJ1-2; D is unresolved. Germline CDR1 SGHRS, CDR2 YFSETQ. The CDR3 covers 14 residues. The V end lost 1 base, the J end lost 6 bases, and 13 bases lay between the germline ends. In nucleotides, the CDR3 is TGCGCCAGCAGCTTGTTGGAAGGAGGCGATGGCTACACCTTC. Protein sequence: CASSLLEGGDGYTF. The complete variable domain, with remaining parts taken from reference TRBV5-1 and TRBJ1-2, reads KAGVTQTPRYLIKTRGQQVTLSCSPISGHRSVSWYQQTPGQGLQFLFEYFSETQRNKGNFPGRFSGRQFSNSRSEMNVSTLELGDSALYLCASSLLEGGDGYTFGSGTRLTVV.

This sequence joins TRBV4-3 and TRBJ2-6; D gene uncertain. Per germline, CDR1 LGHNA and CDR2 YSLEER. V lost 1 base and J 0 bases, leaving 7 bases between the germline ends. The CDR3 loop spans 16 amino acids. CDR3 in DNA: TGCGCCAGCAGCCAAGGCCCCAGCTCTGGGGCCAACGTCCTGACTTTC. Its translation is CASSQGPSSGANVLTF.

The rearrangement joins TRBV2 to TRBJ2-1; 10 bases are a match to TRBD1. This CDR3 is 15 amino acids long. Germline CDR1 is SNHLY and CDR2 is FYNNEI. V lost 4 bases to trimming and J lost 5 bases; unmatched junction nucleotides: 5. CDR3 sequence (DNA): TGTGCCAGCAGTGTTGAGACAGGGGGCCACAATGAGCAGTTCTTC. Its translation: CASSVETGGHNEQFF. Variable domain in full (rest from reference TRBV2 and TRBJ2-1): EPEVTQTPSHQVTQMGQEVILRCVPISNHLYFYWYRQILGQKVEFLVSFYNNEISEKSEIFDDQFSVERPDGSNFTLKIRSTKLEDSAMYFCASSVETGGHNEQFFGPGTRLTVL.

In nucleotides, the CDR3 is TGTGCCAGCAGCAGATTCGGGACAGGGATGAGCGAGCAGTACTTC. It is translated as CASSRFGTGMSEQYF. The V and J genes are TRBV11-3 and TRBJ2-7; 9 bases are shared with TRBD1. Germline V gene sequence: CDR1 SGHNT, CDR2 YENEEA. The CDR3 totals 15 residues. V was clipped by 5 bases and J by 6 bases; unmatched bases: 11.

V is TRBV19 and J is TRBJ2-6; possibly TRBD2 for D (6 bases). Trimming took off 4 bases at V and 2 bases at J, with 12 bases between the two ends. The CDR3 has 16 residues. Per germline, CDR1 LNHDA and CDR2 SQIVND (reference sequence). The CDR3 protein is CASSSTGGPGANVLTF. CDR3 nucleotides: TGTGCCAGTAGTAGTACAGGAGGGCCTGGGGCCAACGTCCTGACTTTC.

V gene TRBV18 combines with J gene TRBJ2-1; weak D call: TRBD2 (5 bases). This CDR3 is built from 17 residues. Per germline, CDR1 KGHSH and CDR2 LQKENI. Between the trimmed V and J ends, which lost 2 bases and 0 bases, there was a span of 14 bases. CDR3 amino acids: CASSPRASGSSYNEQFF. The CDR3 nucleotides are TGTGCCAGCTCACCAAGGGCCAGCGGAAGCTCCTACAATGAGCAGTTCTTC.

Details on this clone: Different DNA sequences within this sample yield the same CDR3. The rearrangement joins TRBV5-1 to TRBJ1-1; D not certain. Germline-derived CDR1 and CDR2 are SGHRS and YFSETQ. This CDR3 is 14 amino acids long. The V end lost 5 bases, the J end lost 0 bases, and 11 bases lay between the germline ends. The CDR3, as DNA: TGCGCCAGCAGTTCGGGAGGCATGAACACTGAAGCTTTCTTT. Protein sequence: CASSSGGMNTEAFF.

Details on this clone: Other nucleotide sequences in the sample specify the same CDR3. This chain links TRBV5-1 with TRBJ2-1, with D perhaps matching TRBD1 (6 bases). Looked up from germline, CDR1 is SGHRS and CDR2 is YFSETQ. The ends were cut back, 1 base at V and 7 bases at J, with 12 bases in the middle. The CDR3 spans 14 residues. CDR3 in amino acids: CASSLQGLGNEQFF. CDR3 nucleotides: TGCGCCAGCAGCTTGCAGGGGTTGGGGAATGAGCAGTTCTTC.